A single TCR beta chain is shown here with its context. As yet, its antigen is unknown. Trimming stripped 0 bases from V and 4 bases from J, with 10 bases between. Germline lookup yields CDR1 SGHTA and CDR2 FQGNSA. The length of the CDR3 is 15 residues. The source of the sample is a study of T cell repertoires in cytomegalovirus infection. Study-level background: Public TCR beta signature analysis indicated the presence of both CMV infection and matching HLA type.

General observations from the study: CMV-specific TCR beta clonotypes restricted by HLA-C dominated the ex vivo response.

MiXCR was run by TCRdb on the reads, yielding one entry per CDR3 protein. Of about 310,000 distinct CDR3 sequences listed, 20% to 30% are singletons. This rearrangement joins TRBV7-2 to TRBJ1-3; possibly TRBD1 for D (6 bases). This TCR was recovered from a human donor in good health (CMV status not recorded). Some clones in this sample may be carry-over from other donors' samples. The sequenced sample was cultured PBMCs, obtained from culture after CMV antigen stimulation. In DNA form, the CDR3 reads TGTGCCAGCAGCTTAGCCGGGACATTAGGAAACACCATATATTTT. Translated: CASSLAGTLGNTIYF.